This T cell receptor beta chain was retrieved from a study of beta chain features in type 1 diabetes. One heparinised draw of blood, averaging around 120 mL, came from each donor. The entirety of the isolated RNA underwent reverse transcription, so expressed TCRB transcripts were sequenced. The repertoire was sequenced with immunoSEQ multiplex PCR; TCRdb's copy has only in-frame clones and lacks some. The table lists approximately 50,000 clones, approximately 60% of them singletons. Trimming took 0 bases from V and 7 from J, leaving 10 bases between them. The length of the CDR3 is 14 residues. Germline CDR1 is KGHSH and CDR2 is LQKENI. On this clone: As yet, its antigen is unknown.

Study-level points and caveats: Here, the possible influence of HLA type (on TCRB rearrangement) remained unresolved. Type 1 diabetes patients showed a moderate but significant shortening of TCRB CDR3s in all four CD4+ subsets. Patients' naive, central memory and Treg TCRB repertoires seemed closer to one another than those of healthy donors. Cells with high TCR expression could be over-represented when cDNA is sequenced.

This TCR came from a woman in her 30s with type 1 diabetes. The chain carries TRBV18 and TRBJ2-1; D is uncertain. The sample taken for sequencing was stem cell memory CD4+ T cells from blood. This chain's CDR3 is CASSPPGTGNEQFF. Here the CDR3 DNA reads TGTGCCAGCTCACCACCAGGTACCGGGAATGAGCAGTTCTTC.